A selection of T cell receptor beta chains follows, all from one sample in a study of T cell repertoires in cytomegalovirus infection. TCRdb re-called the reads through MiXCR, storing one row per CDR3 protein. The data show 110,000 or so distinct CDR3 sequences, 30% to 35% seen once. Antigens for these TCRs are unknown. The sample in question was CD8+ T cells from cultured PBMCs, obtained from culture after CMV antigen stimulation. These receptors all come from a human donor in good health (CMV status not recorded). Some clones in this sample may be carry-over from other donors' samples. Both conserved end residues are part of each CDR3. The D gene is left open where the match is weak. Size tells how often a clone was seen (once, few, many) or the class of an expanded clone, and some rows leave it out.

TRBV7-3,TRBJ1-1,TRBD1,.,TGTGCCAGCAGCCACAGGGGAGACGAAGCTTTCTTT,CASSHRGDEAFF
TRBV4-1,TRBJ2-3,TRBD1,.,TGCGCCAGCAGCCTCGGACAGGGGGGATACACAGATACGCAGTATTTT,CASSLGQGGYTDTQYF
TRBV7-9,TRBJ2-1,TRBD2,.,TGTGCCAGCAGCTGGCCCCGCGATGGACTAGCGGGGAGCTCCTACAATGAGCAGTTCTTC,CASSWPRDGLAGSSYNEQFF
TRBV6-1,TRBJ1-2,TRBD1,.,TGTGCCAGCAGTTTCAACACCAGGCGGGGGACAGGATATGGCTACACCTTC,CASSFNTRRGTGYGYTF
TRBV5-1,TRBJ1-1,.,.,TGCGCCAGCAGCTTTCACAGGGACATGAACACTGAAGCTTTCTTT,CASSFHRDMNTEAFF
TRBV10-3,TRBJ1-4,.,few,TGTGCCATCAGTGAAGGTCAGATTGCCCGATTGACGGAAAAACTGTTTTTT,CAISEGQIARLTEKLFF
TRBV2,TRBJ1-6,.,many,TGTGCCACCCGGGGACCGCACGAACGGGGATCACCCCTCCACTTT,CATRGPHERGSPLHF
TRBV12-3/TRBV12-4,TRBJ2-1,TRBD1,few,TGTGCCAGCAGTTTTGCGACAGGGGCCTACAATGAGCAGTTCTTC,CASSFATGAYNEQFF
TRBV25-1,TRBJ1-3,TRBD1,few,TGTGCCAGCAGTGAATATTTTCTGGGACAGGATGGACCCTCTGGAAACACCATATATTTT,CASSEYFLGQDGPSGNTIYF
TRBV10-3,TRBJ2-3,TRBD2,.,TGTGCCATCTCACGCGGGACTAGCGGGGGAGAACCTAGCACAGATACGCAGTATTTT,CAISRGTSGGEPSTDTQYF
TRBV7-9,TRBJ2-1,TRBD1,.,TGTGCCAGCAGCTCGCGGACAGGGGGGTGGGGCAATGAGCAGTTCTTC,CASSSRTGGWGNEQFF
TRBV28,TRBJ2-3,.,few,TGTGCCAGCACACCGACAGGTTTGGGAGATACGCAGTATTTT,CASTPTGLGDTQYF
TRBV19,TRBJ2-7,.,many,TGTGCCAGTAGGAGACTCGGGACGGATACCTACGAGCAGTACTTC,CASRRLGTDTYEQYF